The clone carrying this T cell receptor beta chain was counted between two and nine times. Its target is not known. This entry is derived from a study of naive and memory T cell subsets. Two oligonucleotides, mixed equimolar, formed the beta constant-region primer covering TRBC1 and TRBC2. Nested alpha and beta constant-region primers with the SP2 primer drove four PCR rounds on ligated cDNA. From the UMI-ligation and nested PCR reads, TCRdb called clonotypes with MiXCR, one entry per CDR3 protein. The sample lists under 150,000 distinct CDR3 sequences, approximately 20% occurring once. Germline CDR1 reads DFQATT; CDR2 reads SNEGSKA (reference sequence). The V gene lost 0 bases and the J gene lost 6 bases, with 15 bases spanning the gap. The CDR3 has 15 amino acids. Findings and caveats of the study: Naive repertoires, especially CD8, held a few larger clonotypes, possibly memory cells re-expressing CD45RA.

This sequence was found in a human donor in good health. This chain links TRBV20-1 with TRBJ2-1; D might be TRBD2 (5 bases). Sequencing was done on a sample of naive CD8+ T cells from blood. The CDR3 bases are TGCAGTGCTAGAGATGCGGGCTCATACGGCAATGAGCAGTTCTTC. Protein sequence: CSARDAGSYGNEQFF.